The 3 T cell receptor beta chains below were found in one sample sequenced in a study of cytomegalovirus exposure and HLA in healthy donors. PCR was performed using 60 Vbeta and 13 Jbeta primers. Here immunoSEQ multiplex PCR was the method, and the copy in TCRdb shows in-frame clones only, minus some. Here the sample spans under 200,000 clones, 80% to 85% being singletons. The sequencing sample was made of PBMCs. The receptor source for this set is a woman in her late teens or twenties in good health and CMV-seropositive.

This sequence joins TRBV5-4 and TRBJ2-5, with D maybe TRBD1 (6 bases). V was trimmed by 4 bases and J by 5 bases, leaving 18 bases between them. The CDR3 sequence is 15 residues long. The V gene's germline CDR1 is SGHNT and CDR2 YYREEE (reference sequence). The CDR3, as DNA: TGTGCCAGCAGCCCCCAAAGGGGGATACAGGAGACCCAGTACTTC. Its protein product is CASSPQRGIQETQYF.

The genes are TRBV30 and TRBJ1-1, with D perhaps matching TRBD1 (5 bases). The CDR3 sequence is 12 residues long. Germline V CDR1 and CDR2: GTSNPN, SVGIG (reference sequence). Trimming removed 2 bases from V and 1 base from J, with 5 bases in between. CDR3 in DNA: TGTGCCTGGAGTCAGGGGAACACTGAAGCTTTCTTT. As protein: CAWSQGNTEAFF.

V is TRBV6-1 and J is TRBJ2-7; D possibly corresponds to TRBD2 (6 bases). V lost 7 bases and J 2 bases, leaving 15 bases between the germline ends. The CDR3 loop spans 14 amino acids. The germline gives CDR1 MNHNS, CDR2 SASEGT. Here the CDR3 DNA reads TGTGCCAGCATGAGGGGCGGCGGGGCCTACGAGCAGTACGTC. Its protein is CASMRGGGAYEQYV.